This T cell receptor (beta chain) was captured by sequencing in a study of T cell responses to AZD1222 COVID-19 vaccine listed by TCRdb under 2021. With regard to the full study: TCR sequencing covered 233 trial participants: approximately 200 given two doses of AZD1222 and 26 given two doses of MenACWY control vaccine. Trial participants were enrolled by age into subgroups of 18-55, 56-69 and 70-plus years, and roughly 150, 30 and 60 TCR-sequenced participants, respectively, were included in these subgroups.

The CDR3 regions of human TCRbeta chains were subjected to immunosequencing. On the authors' methods: Repertoire TCRs were checked for matches against a reference library of SARS-CoV-2-specific TCRs that had been generated using the MIRA antigen-specificity platform. Breadth was defined as the fraction of unique TCRs that were SARS-CoV-2-associated. Depth was defined as the fraction of total T cells that were SARS-CoV-2-associated. Each spike-specific TCR was assigned to its reactive spike region and to a CD4 or CD8 class using the MIRA data. Log10-transformed breadth and depth values were compared by one-way ANOVA with Sidak's multiple comparisons tests. This is the immuneACCESS table as TCRdb keeps it, with only in-frame sequences that have V and J called. A part of the clones is gone; compared with another copy, unresolved V genes explain less than half, and the rest is unexplained. The D gene and trimming were derived from the DNA, and the V and J assignments and clone size from that table. This sample has about 200,000 clones in its table, and roughly 90% of those were observed once. Around 3.7% of the sample is held by the ten biggest clonotypes.

For this clone: There is no known antigen for this receptor. Base qualities are not provided; no much larger clone lies one nucleotide away.

This specimen's time point label, interpreted: about 28 days (+/-7) after the second vaccine dose. Because spike-specific TCR depth and breadth did not differ between the two schedules, AZD1222 recipients who got a second dose at roughly 4 weeks were pooled with those who got a second dose at roughly 12 weeks. The vaccinee samples were drawn from two UK trials, COV001 and COV002, one of which was a single-blind randomized controlled phase 2/3 trial testing AZD1222 (ChAdOx1 nCoV-19) in healthy adults. For TCRbeta chain sequencing, PBMC samples were collected from trial participants at day 0 and at day 28 after the second dose. What the authors observed across the whole study: Epitopes outside the regions mutated in the B.1.351 and B.1.1.7 variants were reportedly recognized by nearly half of the unique spike-specific TCRs. In the small 56-69-year group, the increase in depth fell short of significance, most likely because of low power. Vaccine-associated CD4 TCRs spanned the whole spike protein, with dominant responses in regions 160-218 and 743-854. A significant rise in spike-specific TCR breadth and depth was observed after two AZD1222 doses relative to day 0 and relative to MenACWY recipients. No day 14 peak-response samples were available, so repertoires were characterized only after the peak T cell response. Conclusions about previously exposed vaccinees are limited because only a handful of AZD1222 recipients were SARS-CoV-2 seropositive at baseline. Participants were mostly white British, with more females than males. The authors suggested clonal diversity may have been underestimated.

The CDR3 measures 14 amino acids from cysteine to phenylalanine. The only DNA kept is the CDR3, 42 bases in frame from the first base. V has 3 bases trimmed and J has 6 bases trimmed; junction bases matching no gene number 4. CDR1 and CDR2 are read off the germline V gene as SGHRS and YFSETQ. This sequence uses TRBV5-1 and TRBJ2-2, and 8 bases in between align with TRBD2. The source of this sequence is an adult who received the AZD1222 COVID-19 vaccine. The sample consisted of peripheral blood, taken 28 days after the second AZD1222 dose. The CDR3 protein sequence reads: CASSYSTSAGELFF. At the DNA level, the sequence is TGCGCCAGCAGCTACTCGACTAGCGCCGGGGAGCTGTTTTTT. Extended through the reference TRBV5-1 and TRBJ2-2 proteins, this CDR3 yields the full variable domain: KAGVTQTPRYLIKTRGQQVTLSCSPISGHRSVSWYQQTPGQGLQFLFEYFSETQRNKGNFPGRFSGRQFSNSRSEMNVSTLELGDSALYLCASSYSTSAGELFFGEGSRLTVL.